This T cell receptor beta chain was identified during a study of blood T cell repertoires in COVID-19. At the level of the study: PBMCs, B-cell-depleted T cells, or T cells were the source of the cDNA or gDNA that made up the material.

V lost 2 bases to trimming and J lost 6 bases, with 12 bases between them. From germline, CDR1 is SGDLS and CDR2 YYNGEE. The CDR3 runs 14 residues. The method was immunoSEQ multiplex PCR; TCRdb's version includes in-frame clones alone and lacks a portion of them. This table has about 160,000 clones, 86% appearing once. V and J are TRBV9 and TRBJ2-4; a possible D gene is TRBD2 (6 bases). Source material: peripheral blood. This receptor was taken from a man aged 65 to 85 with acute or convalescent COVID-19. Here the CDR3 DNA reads TGTGCCAGCAGCGTCTCTCCCGGGGGAAACATTCAGTACTTC. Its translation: CASSVSPGGNIQYF.